This record covers a single TCR beta chain. This clone was seen only once. Its antigen remains undetermined. No per-base quality is available; no much larger clone lies one base away. CDR1 and CDR2 are drawn from the germline V gene: MGHRA, YSYEKL. The cysteine opens and the phenylalanine closes a CDR3 of 15 amino acids. The CDR3 DNA has 45 bases and is translated from base 1. Cut back by 4 bases and 6 bases, the V and J ends lie 18 bases apart. The immunoSEQ Assay, a bias-controlled multiplex PCR, was used to amplify TCRbeta CDR3 regions from genomic DNA. The study's own analysis went as follows. Nucleated cell counts per sample were estimated from amplification of reference gene primers within the assay. To quantify the absolute abundance of each unique TCRbeta CDR3 rearrangement, sequence reads were collapsed and filtered. Productive Simpson clonality was computed per sample as the square root of Simpson's diversity index over productive rearrangements. What TCRdb holds here is the immuneACCESS table cut down to in-frame rearrangements. Part of the clones is not present; checked against another copy, under half of the missing clones reflect an unresolved V gene, and the others are unexplained. D and trimming were read from the DNA, whereas the V and J calls and clone size are those reported in that table. Within this sample are 330,000 or so clones, with 92% of them counted one time only. Less than 20% of the sample is in the top ten clones.

Enrolling through a virtual design, the prospective study's participants ranged in age from roughly 18 to 95 years and lived across roughly 23 United States geographic areas. To assign participants to cohorts, the prospective study relied on clinical history that participants themselves reported in a screening survey and a study questionnaire. Recovered participants in ImmuneRACE Cohort 3 were defined by two consecutive negative NP/OP PCR tests, clearance by a healthcare professional, or resolution of symptoms. In the prospective study, mobile phlebotomists collected whole blood, serum and a nasopharyngeal or oropharyngeal swab from each participant. Additional blood draws and questionnaires over an approximately 2-month period could optionally be provided by prospective study participants. Before DNA extraction, prospective study blood samples were shipped either frozen or at room temperature.

The data were taken from a study of blood T cell repertoires in COVID-19 (dated by TCRdb to about 2020). In the study overall: Samples covering the acute and convalescent phases of COVID-19 were provided by collaborators in the United States, Italy and Spain. The material from the prospective study consisted of cDNA or gDNA derived from T cells, B-cell-depleted T cells, or PBMCs. Subjects who had been exposed to COVID-19, were actively infected with it, or had recovered from it provided the deeply sampled blood TCRbeta repertoires that made up the dataset. The repertoires were released in a freely available public database intended as a resource for research on the immune response to SARS-CoV-2. Samples were obtained from the ongoing ImmuneRACE study (first 160 participants) and from about 1,300 subjects provided by 6 global collaborators. Nearly every sample came with metadata listing a de-identified subject ID, COVID-19 status, age in years and sex. Where available, HLA class I and class II types were taken from metadata supplied by the sample provider and were not determined by assay-based typing. Broad study findings and their caveats: How much clinical and demographic metadata was included differed by source and by participant, and the metadata was provided uncurated.

The chain is encoded by TRBV4-1 joined to TRBJ1-1, and the D gene may be TRBD1, 5 bases matching. Sequencing was done on a sample of PBMCs or T cells enriched from blood (not recorded which). This clonotype was sampled from a woman between 25 and 40 years old who had recovered from COVID-19. The nucleotide sequence is TGCGCCAGCAGCCCTCAAATGGGGGGAGGGCCTGAAGCTTTCTTT. The translation is CASSPQMGGGPEAFF.